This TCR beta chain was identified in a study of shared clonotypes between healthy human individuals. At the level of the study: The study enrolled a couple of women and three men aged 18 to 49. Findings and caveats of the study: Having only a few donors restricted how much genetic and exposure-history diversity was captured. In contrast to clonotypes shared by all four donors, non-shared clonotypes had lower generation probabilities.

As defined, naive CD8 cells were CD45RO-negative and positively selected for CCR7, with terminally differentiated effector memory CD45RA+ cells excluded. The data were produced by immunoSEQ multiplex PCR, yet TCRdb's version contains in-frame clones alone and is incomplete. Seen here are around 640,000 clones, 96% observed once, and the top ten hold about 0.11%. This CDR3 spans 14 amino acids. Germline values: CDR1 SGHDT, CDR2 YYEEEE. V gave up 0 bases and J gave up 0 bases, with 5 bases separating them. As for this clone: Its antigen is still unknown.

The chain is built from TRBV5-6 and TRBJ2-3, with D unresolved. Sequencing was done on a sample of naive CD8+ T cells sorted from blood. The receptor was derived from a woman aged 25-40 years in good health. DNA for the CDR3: TGTGCCAGCAGCTTGGCTGCTAGCACAGATACGCAGTATTTT. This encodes CASSLAASTDTQYF.